The clone carrying this TCR beta chain was detected only a few times. Its antigen is unknown. The source of the sample is a study of T cells after yellow fever vaccination. CDR3 length: 16 residues. The trim removed 5 bases at V and 3 bases at J, leaving 10 bases unmatched. Germline V gene lookup returns CDR1 MDHEN and CDR2 SYDVKM. TCRdb independently ran MiXCR on the 5' RACE reads; one entry per CDR3 protein. In the table there are hundreds of thousands of distinct CDR3 sequences, 8.7% of which are singletons. Overall study findings and caveats: Although the secondary response was weaker, it peaked faster, at day 5 versus 15.

This TCR was sampled from a man younger than 30 who received the YFV17D yellow fever vaccine. The sequenced sample was PBMCs, obtained on the day of the first yellow fever vaccination. This rearrangement joins TRBV28 to TRBJ2-1; 7 bases match TRBD2. The CDR3 sequence is CASSRLGGGIYNEQFF. The DNA of the CDR3 is TGTGCCAGCAGTCGACTGGGGGGGGGGATCTACAATGAGCAGTTCTTC. The complete variable domain, with remaining parts taken from reference TRBV28 and TRBJ2-1, reads DVKVTQSSRYLVKRTGEKVFLECVQDMDHENMFWYRQDPGLGLRLIYFSYDVKMKEKGDIPEGYSVSREKKERFSLILESASTNQTSMYLCASSRLGGGIYNEQFFGPGTRLTVL.